This passage covers 7 T cell receptor beta chains from one sample sequenced in a study of T cell responses to AZD1222 COVID-19 vaccine. Libraries were prepared by immunoSEQ multiplex PCR; TCRdb keeps only in-frame clonotypes and omits some of them. The sample holds some 110,000 clones, about 80% seen once. The sequencing here drew on peripheral blood, taken on day 0 of AZD1222 vaccination. The receptors were sampled from an adult in good health.

This sequence joins TRBV6-5 and TRBJ1-4, with TRBD1 matching 9 bases. There are 14 residues in the CDR3. Losses at the gene ends were 6 bases for V and 7 bases for J; bases not matched to a gene: 6. In germline, CDR1 is MNHEY, CDR2 SVGAGI. This chain's CDR3 is CASRDTGGGEKLFF. CDR3 coding DNA: TGTGCCAGCAGAGATACAGGGGGCGGTGAAAAACTGTTTTTT.

The chain links TRBV7-2 to TRBJ1-2; D call uncertain. Looked up from germline, CDR1 is SGHTA and CDR2 is FQGNSA. This CDR3 has 10 residues. Trimming pared 8 bases from V and 8 bases from J, leaving 9 bases between. CDR3 coding DNA: TGTGCCAGCGGATTTTACGGCTACACCTTC. It is translated as CASGFYGYTF.

The chain joins TRBV5-6 to TRBJ2-7, with 8 nucleotides matching TRBD2. The CDR3 extends over 16 amino acids. Germline V gene lookup returns CDR1 SGHDT and CDR2 YYEEEE. The ends lost 4 bases at V and 0 bases at J; junction bases unmatched: 9. The CDR3 loop reads CASSQNLAGSSYEQYF. The DNA of the CDR3 is TGTGCCAGCAGCCAGAACTTAGCGGGAAGCTCCTACGAGCAGTACTTC.

The gene calls are TRBV7-9 and TRBJ2-2; 9 bases agree with TRBD2. Germline V gene lookup returns CDR1 SEHNR and CDR2 FQNEAQ (reference sequence). Germline trimming cut 5 bases from V and 0 bases from J; bases unmatched to any gene: 7. This CDR3 is 17 amino acids long. CDR3 protein: CASSARGRVSNTGELFF. The CDR3 region has the DNA TGTGCCAGCAGCGCCCGCGGGAGGGTTTCGAACACCGGGGAGCTGTTTTTT.

This clone showed up just once. The CDR3 protein is CASSIVDGYTF. CDR3 nucleotides: TGTGCCAGCAGTATCGTGGATGGCTACACCTTC. This rearrangement joins TRBV28 to TRBJ1-2, with unresolved D. The V end was cut by 5 bases, the J end by 6 bases, with 7 bases between. The CDR3 loop spans 11 amino acids. Germline CDR1 and CDR2: MDHEN and SYDVKM.

The gene calls are TRBV4-2 and TRBJ1-2; 12 bases align to TRBD1. CDR3 length equals 15 residues. Germline V lookup: CDR1 LGHNA, CDR2 YNFKEQ. V lost 2 bases, J lost 7 bases, and 5 bases stayed unmatched. DNA of the CDR3: TGTGCCAGCAGCCAAACCGGGACAGGGGGCCTTGGCTACACCTTC. Protein: CASSQTGTGGLGYTF.

J is TRBJ2-7 and V is TRBV18; the D call may be TRBD1 or TRBD2 (5 bases each). Germline V CDR1 and CDR2: KGHSH, LQKENI. This CDR3 region has 15 residues. Trimming took 0 bases from V and 2 from J, leaving 11 bases between them. The CDR3 region has the DNA TGTGCCAGCTCACCACCCGCCAGGGAGCCCTACGAGCAGTACTTC. Translated, it gives CASSPPAREPYEQYF.